The next 26 T cell receptor beta chains were all read from a single sample in a study of T cell responses to AZD1222 COVID-19 vaccine. Clones were sequenced by immunoSEQ multiplex PCR, and TCRdb holds only the in-frame ones, with some missing. The sample contains 100,000 or so clones, about 86% of which appear only once. This specimen was peripheral blood, taken on day 0 of AZD1222 vaccination. The receptor source for this set is an adult in good health.

The chain uses TRBV3-1 (or the pseudogene TRBV3-2) and TRBJ1-5; D is perhaps TRBD1 (6 bases). This CDR3 is 16 amino acids long. The germline CDR1 and CDR2 sequences are LGHDT and YNNKEL (reference sequence). V was pared by 4 bases and J by 6 bases, with 19 bases between. CDR3 DNA sequence: TGTGCCAGCAGCCTCCCACCTCGGACAGTAGTTCAGCCCCAGCATTTT. This sequence encodes CASSLPPRTVVQPQHF.

The genes are TRBV24-1 and TRBJ2-2; 9 nucleotides line up with TRBD1. The CDR3 has 16 amino acids. Per germline, CDR1 KGHDR and CDR2 SFDVKD. V lost 4 bases, J lost 6 bases, and 8 bases stayed unmatched. In DNA form, the CDR3 reads TGTGCCACCAGTGAACCCCGGGACAGGGCCGCCGGGGAGCTGTTTTTT. Protein sequence: CATSEPRDRAAGELFF.

This clone was detected once. J is TRBJ1-2 and V is TRBV11-2, with 9 bases that match TRBD1. The CDR3 extends over 15 amino acids. J lost 8 bases, V lost 1 base, and 8 bases had no gene match. Germline V gives CDR1 SGHAT, CDR2 FQNNGV. CDR3 in DNA: TGTGCCAGCAGCTTAGCCGGACAGGGGAGAATGGGCTACACCTTC. Translated, it gives CASSLAGQGRMGYTF.

The chain joins TRBV5-1 to TRBJ1-6; the match to TRBD1 covers 7 bases. The CDR3 length is 16 residues. V lost 3 bases to trimming and J lost 0 bases; unmatched junction nucleotides: 3. Germline-derived CDR1 and CDR2 are SGHRS and YFSETQ. CDR3 coding DNA: TGCGCCAGCAGCTCCAGGGGGAGCTCCTATAATTCACCCCTCCACTTT. Its protein product is CASSSRGSSYNSPLHF.

The rearrangement links TRBV19 to TRBJ1-4, with 9 bases matching TRBD1. Germline CDR1 reads LNHDA; CDR2 reads SQIVND (reference sequence). The CDR3 covers 15 residues. Trimming took 3 bases from V and 7 from J; bases not matched to a gene: 6. DNA for the CDR3: TGTGCCAGTAGTATTCGAACAGGGGGCTTTGAAAAACTGTTTTTT. The encoded protein is CASSIRTGGFEKLFF.

This clone was recorded once. The V and J genes are TRBV5-1 and TRBJ1-1; D perhaps matches TRBD1 (6 bases). Germline V gene sequence: CDR1 SGHRS, CDR2 YFSETQ. The CDR3 loop spans 14 amino acids. V lost 4 bases, J lost 1 base, and 11 bases lay in between. The DNA of the CDR3 is TGCGCCAGCAGCGAACAGGGTCGGAACACTGAAGCTTTCTTT. Translating it yields CASSEQGRNTEAFF.

In this sample, this clone turned up once. The CDR3 spells CASSGGQGYEQYF. As DNA, the CDR3 is TGCGCCAGCAGCGGGGGACAGGGGTACGAGCAGTACTTC. The chain joins TRBV5-1 to TRBJ2-7; 10 nucleotides align to TRBD1. After removal of 4 bases from V and 4 bases from J, the junction contained 2 bases not matched to a gene. The CDR3 length is 13 residues. From germline, CDR1 is SGHRS and CDR2 YFSETQ.

This clone occurred a few times. V usage is TRBV4-1 and J usage is TRBJ1-3; D is uncertain. The germline V gene encodes CDR1 MGHRA and CDR2 YSYEKL. The CDR3 has 16 residues. V lost 1 base and J 0 bases, leaving 10 bases between the germline ends. CDR3 DNA: TGCGCCAGCAGCCAAGGACCAGGCATCTCTGGAAACACCATATATTTT. Its translation is CASSQGPGISGNTIYF.

This clone was detected only once. The chain carries TRBV11-3 and TRBJ1-1; possibly TRBD1 for D (5 bases). Deletions cut 5 bases from V and 7 bases from J, with 14 bases between. Germline V CDR1 and CDR2: SGHNT, YENEEA. The CDR3 is 13 residues long. CDR3 sequence reads: CASSLGAQFEAFF. For the CDR3, the DNA is TGTGCCAGCAGCCTCGGGGCGCAGTTTGAAGCTTTCTTT.

The V gene is TRBV7-2, the J gene TRBJ2-3; the D gene is possibly TRBD2 (5 bases). V gave up 4 bases and J gave up 1 base, with 15 bases separating them. The germline V gene has CDR1 SGHTA and CDR2 FQGNSA. The CDR3 is 16 amino acids. CDR3 bases: TGTGCCAGCAGCTCCAGGATTGGTAGCGGCACAGATACGCAGTATTTT. It is translated as CASSSRIGSGTDTQYF.

This sequence joins TRBV14 and TRBJ2-2; no reliable D call. The ends were cut back, 4 bases at V and 7 bases at J, with 4 bases in the middle. The germline gives CDR1 SGHDN, CDR2 FVKESK. CDR3 length equals 11 residues. Here the CDR3 reads CASSRGGELFF. The CDR3 DNA follows: TGTGCCAGCAGCCGAGGCGGGGAGCTGTTTTTT.

This clone was detected only a few times. The chain couples TRBV7-9 to TRBJ2-2; TRBD1 matches at 8 bases. This CDR3 has 16 residues. Trimming cost V 5 bases and J 0 bases; bases outside gene matches: 5. The germline V gene has CDR1 SEHNR and CDR2 FQNEAQ (reference sequence). The DNA for the CDR3 is TGTGCCAGCAGCCTACAACAGGGGGCGAACACCGGGGAGCTGTTTTTT. Its protein product is CASSLQQGANTGELFF.

V and J are TRBV6-5 and TRBJ1-1, with D unclear. Germline loops: CDR1 MNHEY, CDR2 SVGAGI. Trimming pared 4 bases from V and 2 bases from J, leaving 17 bases between. The CDR3 covers 16 residues. The CDR3 loop is CASSSGGQKSNTEAFF. The CDR3 DNA reads as TGTGCCAGCAGTTCCGGAGGGCAGAAATCAAACACTGAAGCTTTCTTT.

V usage is TRBV15 and J usage is TRBJ1-5, with TRBD1 as a possible D gene (6 bases). The CDR3 is 17 amino acids. Germline V gene lookup returns CDR1 LNHNV and CDR2 YYDKDF (reference sequence). V lost 0 bases, J lost 4 bases, and 16 bases lay in between. The chain's CDR3 is CATSRDSPRQVNQPQHF. CDR3 nucleotides: TGTGCCACCAGCAGAGATAGTCCCCGACAGGTAAATCAGCCCCAGCATTTT.

V and J are TRBV7-2 and TRBJ2-2; D is undetermined. The germline V gene encodes CDR1 SGHTA and CDR2 FQGNSA. CDR3 length: 13 amino acids. V lost 5 bases, J lost 4 bases, and 8 bases lay in between. The CDR3 spells CASSVLATGELFF. DNA for the CDR3: TGTGCCAGCAGCGTCCTGGCCACCGGGGAGCTGTTTTTT.

This clone was detected only once. The chain couples TRBV20-1 to TRBJ1-2; possibly TRBD1 for D (5 bases). V lost 5 bases and J lost 4, with 8 bases in between. The CDR3 sequence is 11 residues long. CDR1 is DFQATT, CDR2 SNEGSKA, per germline (reference sequence). In DNA form, the CDR3 reads TGCAGTGCTGAGGGGAGCTATGGCTACACCTTC. This gives the protein CSAEGSYGYTF.

This clone occurred a few times. The chain carries TRBV18 and TRBJ2-7; D possibly corresponds to TRBD2 (6 bases). The germline CDR1 and CDR2 sequences are KGHSH and LQKENI. V lost 4 bases and J 0 bases, leaving 7 bases between the germline ends. The CDR3 extends over 13 amino acids. In nucleotides, the CDR3 is TGTGCCAGCTCACGGGAGGACTCCTACGAGCAGTACTTC. It encodes CASSREDSYEQYF.

The V call is TRBV7-2, the J call TRBJ2-5; perhaps TRBD1 as D (8 bases). Per germline, CDR1 SGHTA and CDR2 FQGNSA. This CDR3 contains 16 residues. V lost 5 bases and J lost 4, with 20 bases in between. CDR3 DNA sequence: TGTGCCAGCAGCCCTCGGACAGGGAGGGAGGGAGAGACCCAGTACTTC. Amino acids: CASSPRTGREGETQYF.

This chain joins TRBV6-6 and TRBJ1-5; TRBD1 is a possible D gene (6 bases). Germline V gene data show CDR1 as MNHNY and CDR2 as SVGAGI (reference sequence). The V end lost 2 bases, the J end lost 4 bases, and 15 bases lay between the germline ends. The CDR3 runs 16 residues. CDR3 sequence reads: CASSYLATGINQPQHF. The CDR3 nucleotides read TGTGCCAGCAGTTACCTGGCGACAGGCATTAATCAGCCCCAGCATTTT.

The rearrangement uses TRBV19 and TRBJ1-5; D gene unclear. Germline V gene data show CDR1 as LNHDA and CDR2 as SQIVND (reference sequence). V was trimmed by 6 bases and J by 0 bases, leaving 6 bases between them. This CDR3 has 13 residues. CDR3 in DNA: TGTGCCAGTAGCGGCGATAGCAATCAGCCCCAGCATTTT. Translated: CASSGDSNQPQHF.

This chain links TRBV7-8 with TRBJ1-4; no clear D. In germline, CDR1 is SGHVS, CDR2 FQNEAQ. The CDR3 covers 14 residues. Trimming left V 1 base short and J 3 bases short, with 6 bases between. The CDR3 DNA sequence: TGTGCCAGCAGCTTAGATCAGGCTAATGAAAAACTGTTTTTT. Its translation is CASSLDQANEKLFF.

This sequence joins TRBV19 and TRBJ2-7, with 9 nucleotides matching TRBD1. J gave up 1 base and V 5 bases, and 9 bases lay outside the gene matches. The CDR3 loop spans 16 amino acids. Germline V gene sequence: CDR1 LNHDA, CDR2 SQIVND (reference sequence). In nucleotides, the CDR3 is TGTGCCAGTAGTCGCAGTACCGGGACAGGGTCCTACGAGCAGTACTTC. Translating gives CASSRSTGTGSYEQYF.

The rearrangement uses TRBV7-3 and TRBJ1-6; the D is unclear. CDR3 length: 13 residues. V was shortened by 5 bases and J by 7 bases, with 9 bases between the two germline ends. Germline CDR1 and CDR2: SGHTA and FQGTGA. The CDR3 region has the DNA TGTGCCAGCAGCGCGTGGCTCAATTCACCCCTCCACTTT. Translating gives CASSAWLNSPLHF.

This clone turned up a few times. The J gene is TRBJ1-6, the V gene TRBV18; 11 bases agree with TRBD1. CDR1 is KGHSH and CDR2 is LQKENI in the germline V gene. The CDR3 is 16 amino acids. With V trimmed by 4 bases and J by 7 bases, 6 bases remained unmatched. The DNA of the CDR3 is TGTGCCAGCTCACGGACAGGGGGCCAGAGCAATTCACCCCTCCACTTT. Protein product: CASSRTGGQSNSPLHF. Filled out from reference TRBV18 and TRBJ1-6, the complete variable domain reads NAGVMQNPRHLVRRRGQEARLRCSPMKGHSHVYWYRQLPEEGLKFMVYLQKENIIDESGMPKERFSAEFPKEGPSILRIQQVVRGDSAAYFCASSRTGGQSNSPLHFGNGTRLTVT.

The chain joins TRBV25-1 to TRBJ1-1; 7 nucleotides line up with TRBD1. Germline-derived CDR1 and CDR2 are MGHDK and SYGVNS. Trimming took 8 bases from V and 0 from J; bases not matched to a gene: 3. This CDR3 has 13 residues. The CDR3 spells CASVGTVNTEAFF. The CDR3 DNA reads TGTGCCAGCGTCGGGACAGTGAACACTGAAGCTTTCTTT.

In this sample, this clone turned up a few times. The V call is TRBV7-9, the J call TRBJ1-2, with D perhaps TRBD1 (5 bases). Germline CDR1 is SEHNR and CDR2 is FQNEAQ (reference sequence). V gave up 0 bases and J gave up 7 bases, with 9 bases separating them. The CDR3 contains 13 residues. CDR3: CASSLAGEGGYTF. CDR3 sequence (DNA): TGTGCCAGCAGCTTAGCGGGGGAGGGTGGCTACACCTTC.